The present T cell receptor (beta chain) was sequenced within a study of shared clonotypes between healthy human individuals. The length of the CDR3 is 13 residues. The V and J ends lost 4 bases and 6 bases respectively, with 11 bases between them. Germline V gene sequence: CDR1 SGHRS, CDR2 YFSETQ. Using immunoSEQ multiplex PCR, the repertoire was profiled, and TCRdb retains in-frame clones only, with some absent. The table has around 990,000 clones, roughly 80% seen once; the top ten hold 0.7% to 0.95%. The TCR was taken from a man aged 18 to 29 in good health. Some clones in this sample may be carry-over from other donors' samples. The sequencing input was memory CD4+ T cells from PBMCs. Subset: CD45RA-negative fraction. The V call is TRBV5-1, the J call TRBJ2-1; the D gene is possibly TRBD2 (6 bases). This chain's CDR3 is CASSAGRSNEQFF. The CDR3 DNA reads as TGCGCCAGCAGCGCGGGACGGTCCAATGAGCAGTTCTTC.